This entry lists 30 T cell receptor beta chains sequenced from one sample in a study of cytomegalovirus exposure and HLA in healthy donors. It was with 60 Vbeta and 13 Jbeta primers that the PCR ran. Clones were read by immunoSEQ multiplex PCR, and TCRdb kept only the in-frame ones, dropping some. This sample's table has 130,000 to 150,000 clones. Sequenced: PBMCs. These receptors were obtained from a male donor in good health and CMV-seronegative.

The chain joins TRBV6-5 to TRBJ2-2; 12 bases line up with TRBD2. V lost 4 bases and J lost 4; bases outside the gene matches: 1. This CDR3 has 15 residues. Germline-derived CDR1 and CDR2 are MNHEY and SVGAGI. For the CDR3, the DNA is TGTGCCAGCAGTTTGACTAGCGGGGGCACCGGGGAGCTGTTTTTT. It specifies CASSLTSGGTGELFF.

The rearrangement links TRBV25-1 to TRBJ1-1, with D perhaps matching TRBD1 (5 bases). The ends were cut back, 3 bases at V and 4 bases at J, with 21 bases in the middle. Germline V gene sequence: CDR1 MGHDK, CDR2 SYGVNS. CDR3 length: 17 amino acids. The CDR3 nucleotides are TGTGCCAGCAGTGATCCCCAGCACATCACAGGCGTCACTGAAGCTTTCTTT. It translates to CASSDPQHITGVTEAFF.

The chain has TRBV6-6 and TRBJ2-7; possibly TRBD2 for D (6 bases). V was trimmed by 4 bases and J by 7 bases, leaving 14 bases between them. The germline V gene encodes CDR1 MNHNY and CDR2 SVGAGI (reference sequence). The CDR3 is 13 amino acids. CDR3 DNA sequence: TGTGCCAGCAGTTTCGGTAGCGGCGTGGAGCAGTACTTC. It is translated as CASSFGSGVEQYF.

The V call is TRBV19, the J call TRBJ1-1; no definite D call. Looked up from germline, CDR1 is LNHDA and CDR2 is SQIVND (reference sequence). The V end was cut by 7 bases, the J end by 1 base, with 4 bases between. This CDR3 contains 11 residues. The CDR3 DNA follows: TGTGCCAGTACGGGGAACACTGAAGCTTTCTTT. It codes for CASTGNTEAFF.

The chain links TRBV13 to TRBJ1-3, with 11 bases identical to TRBD1. Germline CDR1 reads PRHDT; CDR2 reads FYEKMQ (reference sequence). J gave up 1 base and V 2 bases, and 4 bases lay outside the gene matches. The CDR3 has 17 residues. The CDR3: CASSLRGQGVSGNTIYF. The CDR3 DNA follows: TGTGCCAGCAGCTTAAGGGGACAGGGGGTTTCTGGAAACACCATATATTTT.

In nucleotides, the CDR3 is TGTGCCACCAGCATCCCAGGCCTAAACTATGGCTACACCTTC. It codes for CATSIPGLNYGYTF. The V gene is TRBV15, the J gene TRBJ1-2, with no clear D. V gave up 4 bases and J gave up 2 bases, with 11 bases separating them. This CDR3 has 14 residues. Looked up from germline, CDR1 is LNHNV and CDR2 is YYDKDF (reference sequence).

The J gene is TRBJ1-4, the V gene TRBV29-1; D is perhaps TRBD1 (5 bases). The CDR3 covers 13 residues. The V end lost 6 bases, the J end lost 8 bases, and 16 bases lay between the germline ends. Germline values: CDR1 SQVTM, CDR2 ANQGSEA. The CDR3 here is CSVGRTGGEKLFF. CDR3 in DNA: TGCAGCGTCGGAAGAACGGGGGGGGAAAAACTGTTTTTT.

V gene TRBV18 combines with J gene TRBJ2-5, with TRBD2 identical over 9 bases. Looked up from germline, CDR1 is KGHSH and CDR2 is LQKENI. This CDR3 region has 16 residues. The J segment lost 5 bases and the V segment lost 6 bases, leaving 13 bases of the junction unmatched. The CDR3 region is CASSRGRGGADETQYF. The CDR3 bases are TGTGCCAGCTCTCGCGGCCGCGGGGGGGCGGACGAGACCCAGTACTTC.

This chain uses TRBV28 with TRBJ1-1; a weak D match, TRBD1 (5 bases). Germline V gene data show CDR1 as MDHEN and CDR2 as SYDVKM. The length of the CDR3 is 14 residues. V was pared by 6 bases and J by 0 bases, with 11 bases between. The CDR3 DNA follows: TGTGCCAGCAGCCCCTCGGGGGTGAACACTGAAGCTTTCTTT. This encodes CASSPSGVNTEAFF.

The rearrangement joins TRBV4-3 to TRBJ2-5; perhaps TRBD2 as D (7 bases). This CDR3 spans 16 amino acids. The germline V gene has CDR1 LGHNA and CDR2 YSLEER. Deletions cut 0 bases from V and 2 bases from J, with 13 bases between. This CDR3 reads CASSQEIRGAQETQYF. The CDR3 DNA follows: TGCGCCAGCAGCCAAGAGATACGGGGGGCGCAAGAGACCCAGTACTTC.

This chain links TRBV6-6 with TRBJ1-5; D possibly corresponds to TRBD1 (6 bases). The CDR3 contains 15 residues. With 5 bases removed from V and 8 bases from J, the gap between germline ends came to 19 bases. Germline lookup yields CDR1 MNHNY and CDR2 SVGAGI (reference sequence). The DNA of the CDR3 is TGTGCCAGCAGTCCTCCTCTCGACAGGACGAAGCCCCAGCATTTT. Amino acids: CASSPPLDRTKPQHF.

The V and J genes are TRBV5-1 and TRBJ2-1; TRBD2 matches 10 bases. V trimming: 5 bases; J trimming: 10 bases; junction bases outside the gene matches: 12. This CDR3 contains 15 residues. Germline V gene sequence: CDR1 SGHRS, CDR2 YFSETQ. This CDR3 is CASRTGTSAQREQFF. Here the CDR3 DNA reads TGCGCCAGCAGAACCGGGACTAGCGCCCAACGAGAGCAGTTCTTC.

Note on this clone: This CDR3 is also generated by other DNA sequences in the sample. CDR3 region: CASSPLQETQYF. CDR3 in DNA: TGTGCCAGCTCACCACTACAAGAGACCCAGTACTTC. J is TRBJ2-5 and V is TRBV18; no reliable D call. The CDR3 covers 12 residues. CDR1 KGHSH and CDR2 LQKENI come from the germline V gene. V lost 1 base and J lost 2, with 2 bases in between. Full variable domain (remainder filled in from reference TRBV18 and TRBJ2-5): NAGVMQNPRHLVRRRGQEARLRCSPMKGHSHVYWYRQLPEEGLKFMVYLQKENIIDESGMPKERFSAEFPKEGPSILRIQQVVRGDSAAYFCASSPLQETQYFGPGTRLLVL.

The CDR3 region is CASSIYRGPNEKLFF. The CDR3, as DNA: TGTGCCAGCAGCATATACAGGGGCCCTAATGAAAAACTGTTTTTT. The chain links TRBV7-9 to TRBJ1-4, with TRBD1 identical over 7 bases. After removal of 5 bases from V and 3 bases from J, the junction contained 6 bases not matched to a gene. The length of the CDR3 is 15 residues. Germline V gene data show CDR1 as SEHNR and CDR2 as FQNEAQ (reference sequence).

The J gene is TRBJ1-2, the V gene TRBV15; TRBD1 agrees at 7 bases. V trimming: 0 bases; J trimming: 7 bases; junction bases outside the gene matches: 8. Germline V gene data show CDR1 as LNHNV and CDR2 as YYDKDF (reference sequence). The CDR3 has 15 residues. The CDR3 region has the DNA TGTGCCACCAGCAGAGATCAAGGGGGCGCGGTTGGCTACACCTTC. Residues: CATSRDQGGAVGYTF.

This chain uses TRBV6-6 with TRBJ2-3, with D perhaps TRBD1 (5 bases). Germline CDR1 reads MNHNY; CDR2 reads SVGAGI (reference sequence). The CDR3 is 10 amino acids. V was pared by 10 bases and J by 6 bases, with 8 bases between. The CDR3 is CATKGDTQYF. Written as DNA, the CDR3 is TGTGCCACCAAGGGGGATACGCAGTATTTT.

The chain joins TRBV27 to TRBJ1-2; 7 bases fit TRBD1. Germline V gene data show CDR1 as MNHEY and CDR2 as SMNVEV (reference sequence). The CDR3 is 14 amino acids. The junction had 8 bases not matched to a gene; V was cut back by 6 bases and J by 4 bases. Here the CDR3 reads CASSFGTDFYGYTF. The CDR3 DNA follows: TGTGCCAGCAGCTTCGGGACAGATTTCTATGGCTACACCTTC.

The gene calls are TRBV30 and TRBJ2-7; 9 nucleotides align to TRBD2. Looked up from germline, CDR1 is GTSNPN and CDR2 is SVGIG (reference sequence). Trimming cost V 4 bases and J 1 base; bases outside gene matches: 8. This CDR3 is built from 15 residues. The CDR3 nucleotides read TGTGCCTGGAATCAGCAAGCGGGGGGATCCTACGAGCAGTACTTC. The encoded protein is CAWNQQAGGSYEQYF.

The chain has TRBV11-2 and TRBJ1-4; 7 bases align to TRBD1. This CDR3 contains 14 residues. The germline gives CDR1 SGHAT, CDR2 FQNNGV. J gave up 8 bases and V 0 bases, and 3 bases lay outside the gene matches. CDR3 sequence: CASSLEGGTEKLFF. In DNA, the CDR3 is TGTGCCAGCAGCTTAGAAGGGGGCACGGAAAAACTGTTTTTT. The full variable domain, rest sourced from reference TRBV11-2 and TRBJ1-4, is EAGVAQSPRYKIIEKRQSVAFWCNPISGHATLYWYQQILGQGPKLLIQFQNNGVVDDSQLPKDRFSAERLKGVDSTLKIQPAKLEDSAVYLCASSLEGGTEKLFFGSGTQLSVL.

The genes are TRBV11-2 and TRBJ2-7; D is ambiguous. Trimming cost V 3 bases and J 0 bases, with 9 bases left between them. CDR1 is SGHAT, CDR2 FQNNGV, per germline. This CDR3 has 14 amino acids. CDR3 in amino acids: CASSLSRSSYEQYF. In DNA form, the CDR3 reads TGTGCCAGCAGCTTGAGTCGGAGCTCCTACGAGCAGTACTTC.

The J gene is TRBJ2-7, the V gene TRBV18, with D perhaps matching TRBD1 (7 bases). Germline V gene data show CDR1 as KGHSH and CDR2 as LQKENI. Trimming cost V 6 bases and J 3 bases, with 21 bases left between them. This CDR3 has 16 amino acids. This chain's CDR3 is CASSWGDRAGGYEQYF. The CDR3 coding sequence is TGTGCCAGCTCTTGGGGAGACAGGGCCGGGGGCTACGAGCAGTACTTC.

The chain uses TRBV6-5 and TRBJ1-1; TRBD1 matches 8 bases. J lost 2 bases, V lost 5 bases, and 7 bases had no gene match. The CDR3 extends over 15 amino acids. CDR1 and CDR2 from the germline V gene are MNHEY and SVGAGI. The CDR3 protein is CASSVDRGENTEAFF. In nucleotides, the CDR3 is TGTGCCAGCAGTGTAGACAGGGGAGAAAACACTGAAGCTTTCTTT.

V usage is TRBV6-1 and J usage is TRBJ1-2; 7 bases agree with TRBD1. Per germline, CDR1 MNHNS and CDR2 SASEGT. J lost 4 bases, V lost 3 bases, and 2 bases had no gene match. CDR3 length: 13 residues. DNA of the CDR3: TGTGCCAGCAGTGAGACAGGGCGCTATGGCTACACCTTC. It translates to CASSETGRYGYTF.

The gene calls are TRBV18 and TRBJ1-5, with D uncertain. Between the trimmed V and J ends, which lost 3 bases and 8 bases, there was a span of 11 bases. The length of the CDR3 is 13 residues. The V gene's germline CDR1 is KGHSH and CDR2 LQKENI. CDR3 in amino acids: CASSPDRREPQHF. In DNA, the CDR3 is TGTGCCAGCTCACCGGACCGGCGGGAGCCCCAGCATTTT.

CDR3 loop: CAWSVGTAEQYF. In nucleotides, the CDR3 is TGTGCCTGGAGTGTAGGTACAGCCGAGCAGTACTTC. The rearrangement links TRBV30 to TRBJ2-7; D remains unclear. V was cut by 0 bases and J by 6 bases, with 9 bases left in between. CDR3 length: 12 residues. Germline V gene lookup returns CDR1 GTSNPN and CDR2 SVGIG (reference sequence).

For the CDR3, the DNA is TGTGCCAGCAGTGAATCCCGACTAGCGGGAGACACCGGGGAGCTGTTTTTT. Translating gives CASSESRLAGDTGELFF. The V and J genes are TRBV25-1 and TRBJ2-2; 12 bases align to TRBD2. Germline values: CDR1 MGHDK, CDR2 SYGVNS. Losses at the gene ends were 1 base for V and 3 bases for J; bases not matched to a gene: 3. This CDR3 is 17 amino acids long.

On this clone: Its ends do not fully match the called genes, so a read error is possible. V and J are TRBV6-6 and TRBJ1-2, with TRBD1 matching over 7 bases. The V gene's germline CDR1 is MNHNY and CDR2 SVGAGI (reference sequence). This CDR3 has 12 amino acids. The CDR3 loop reads CASSDDRVAGIF. CDR3 nucleotides: TGTGCCAGCAGTGATGACAGGGTAGCTGGGATTTTC.

This chain joins TRBV30 and TRBJ1-1; a weak D match, TRBD1 (5 bases). Trimming took off 5 bases at V and 6 bases at J, with 19 bases between the two ends. The CDR3 length is 14 residues. CDR1 is GTSNPN and CDR2 is SVGIG in the germline V gene (reference sequence). In DNA form, the CDR3 reads TGTGCCTGGGAACCAGGGACTATGAGGGCTGAAGCTTTCTTT. This translates into CAWEPGTMRAEAFF.

The V and J genes are TRBV6-5 and TRBJ1-4, with a possible D match to TRBD1 (5 bases). The ends were cut back, 6 bases at V and 7 bases at J, with 12 bases in the middle. Germline CDR1 MNHEY, CDR2 SVGAGI. The CDR3 spans 13 residues. The chain's CDR3 is CASSRSRGEKLFF. The CDR3 DNA follows: TGTGCCAGCAGCCGAAGTAGGGGTGAAAAACTGTTTTTT.

For this clone: The same CDR3 arises from other DNA sequences in this sample as well. The chain joins TRBV9 to TRBJ2-1, with D possibly matching TRBD1 (6 bases). This CDR3 has 12 amino acids. V was cut by 4 bases and J by 9 bases, with 11 bases left in between. The germline gives CDR1 SGDLS, CDR2 YYNGEE. The CDR3 nucleotides read TGTGCCAGCAGCCCAACCAGGGGTGAGCAGTTCTTC. Its protein is CASSPTRGEQFF.